These 19 T cell receptor beta chains share one sample of origin, sequenced in a study of cytomegalovirus exposure and HLA in healthy donors. PCR amplification relied on 60 Vbeta primers (plus 13 Jbeta primers). Clones were sequenced by immunoSEQ multiplex PCR, and TCRdb holds only the in-frame ones, with some missing. This sample's table reports 100,000 to 150,000 clones. Material for sequencing was PBMCs. These receptors were collected from a man aged 35 to 55 in good health and CMV-seronegative.

The chain uses TRBV7-9 and TRBJ1-1; 8 positions agree with TRBD1. This CDR3 has 14 amino acids. With 3 bases clipped from V and 3 bases from J, the junction kept 3 bases outside the gene matches. The germline gives CDR1 SEHNR, CDR2 FQNEAQ (reference sequence). The CDR3 loop is CASSFTGGDTEAFF. The CDR3 coding sequence is TGTGCCAGCAGCTTTACAGGGGGAGACACTGAAGCTTTCTTT.

About this clone itself: The sample holds other DNA sequences that translate to the same CDR3. The chain recombines TRBV5-1 with TRBJ1-1; D perhaps matches TRBD1 (5 bases). The V and J ends lost 4 bases and 1 base respectively, with 17 bases between them. CDR3 length equals 16 residues. The V gene's germline CDR1 is SGHRS and CDR2 YFSETQ. CDR3 sequence: CASSLTIVRGNTEAFF. The DNA for the CDR3 is TGCGCCAGCAGCCTTACGATAGTTAGGGGGAACACTGAAGCTTTCTTT.

The chain couples TRBV28 to TRBJ2-7; 9 nucleotides align to TRBD2. The CDR3 extends over 15 amino acids. Germline loops: CDR1 MDHEN, CDR2 SYDVKM. V shed 5 bases and J 0 bases; nucleotides not matched to a gene: 5. CDR3 coding DNA: TGTGCCAGCAGTATAGCGGGAGTTGCCTCCTACGAGCAGTACTTC. Amino acid sequence: CASSIAGVASYEQYF.

In terms of frequency, this clone is medium-sized. V gene TRBV6-4 combines with J gene TRBJ2-1; the match to TRBD2 covers 8 bases. V shed 7 bases and J 6 bases; nucleotides not matched to a gene: 8. The CDR3 extends over 14 amino acids. Germline CDR1 and CDR2: MRHNA and SNTAGT. The CDR3 region is CASTDGTSSNEQFF. The CDR3 DNA is TGTGCCAGCACCGACGGGACTAGTAGCAATGAGCAGTTCTTC.

The J gene is TRBJ2-3, the V gene TRBV27; TRBD2 agrees at 14 bases. Germline assignment: CDR1 MNHEY and CDR2 SMNVEV (reference sequence). The CDR3 spans 19 residues. The trim removed 3 bases at V and 7 bases at J, leaving 15 bases unmatched. As DNA, the CDR3 is TGTGCCAGCAGTTTCCTCATTATGACTAGCGGGGGGGATTCGAATACGCAGTATTTT. Translated, it gives CASSFLIMTSGGDSNTQYF.

This chain links TRBV5-6 with TRBJ2-1; 8 bases are a match to TRBD1. The J segment lost 5 bases and the V segment lost 0 bases, leaving 7 bases of the junction unmatched. The CDR3 has 16 residues. Germline assignment: CDR1 SGHDT and CDR2 YYEEEE. The CDR3 here is CASSLGWTGTDNEQFF. DNA for the CDR3: TGTGCCAGCAGCTTGGGCTGGACAGGGACGGACAATGAGCAGTTCTTC.

V usage is TRBV18 and J usage is TRBJ1-4, with 7 bases identical to TRBD1. This CDR3 spans 14 amino acids. Per the germline V gene, CDR1 is KGHSH and CDR2 is LQKENI. The J segment lost 5 bases and the V segment lost 5 bases, leaving 5 bases of the junction unmatched. The CDR3 bases are TGTGCCAGCTCAAAGGACAGGCTGAATGAAAAACTGTTTTTT. It translates to CASSKDRLNEKLFF.

As to this clone: One end of the junction is discordant with germline, which a read error may explain. The gene calls are TRBV5-4 and TRBJ2-6; 7 bases align to TRBD1. Germline V gene data show CDR1 as SGHNT and CDR2 as YYREEE (reference sequence). This CDR3 has 10 amino acids. The CDR3 nucleotides read TGTGCCACAGGGGGCAACGTCCTGACTTTC. Translated: CATGGNVLTF.

The chain recombines TRBV6-5 with TRBJ2-5; 8 bases are shared with TRBD2. The CDR3 runs 14 residues. V lost 3 bases, J lost 2 bases, and 2 bases stayed unmatched. The germline V gene has CDR1 MNHEY and CDR2 SVGAGI. CDR3 amino acids: CASSYSGEQETQYF. As DNA, the CDR3 is TGTGCCAGCAGTTATAGCGGGGAACAAGAGACCCAGTACTTC.

The rearrangement links TRBV2 to TRBJ2-1, with 7 bases that match TRBD1. The CDR3 is 14 residues long. The ends lost 10 bases at V and 5 bases at J; junction bases unmatched: 11. The germline V gene encodes CDR1 SNHLY and CDR2 FYNNEI. CDR3 amino acids: CATNEGGVDNEQFF. CDR3 nucleotides: TGTGCCACCAATGAAGGGGGCGTCGACAATGAGCAGTTCTTC.

V gene TRBV2 combines with J gene TRBJ2-3, with D tentatively TRBD2 (5 bases). The CDR3 loop spans 14 amino acids. The germline gives CDR1 SNHLY, CDR2 FYNNEI. V lost 6 bases, J lost 2 bases, and 12 bases lay in between. CDR3 region: CASRPRVITDTQYF. As DNA, the CDR3 is TGTGCCAGCAGGCCGAGGGTTATCACAGATACGCAGTATTTT.

The chain is built from TRBV5-1 and TRBJ1-1; the D gene is possibly TRBD1 (5 bases). The germline V and J ends were trimmed by 4 bases and 0 bases, with 10 bases remaining between them. This CDR3 is 14 amino acids long. Germline-derived CDR1 and CDR2 are SGHRS and YFSETQ. The CDR3 DNA reads TGCGCCAGCAGCGCGCAGGGTTTGAACACTGAAGCTTTCTTT. Amino acid sequence: CASSAQGLNTEAFF.

The chain couples TRBV15 to TRBJ2-1; D might be TRBD2 (6 bases). This CDR3 has 16 amino acids. The V gene lost 5 bases and the J gene lost 9 bases, with 23 bases spanning the gap. The germline V gene has CDR1 LNHNV and CDR2 YYDKDF (reference sequence). The CDR3 region is CATSGNRLVVRSEQFF. The CDR3 nucleotides read TGTGCCACCAGCGGAAACAGACTAGTCGTGCGGAGTGAGCAGTTCTTC. Combining the CDR3 with reference TRBV15 and TRBJ2-1 gives the whole variable domain DAMVIQNPRYQVTQFGKPVTLSCSQTLNHNVMYWYQQKSSQAPKLLFHYYDKDFNNEADTPDNFQSRRPNTSFCFLDIRSPGLGDTAMYLCATSGNRLVVRSEQFFGPGTRLTVL.

The chain recombines TRBV5-4 with TRBJ2-1; a possible D gene is TRBD1 (5 bases). Germline-derived CDR1 and CDR2 are SGHNT and YYREEE (reference sequence). This CDR3 contains 14 residues. Trimming removed 4 bases from V and 1 base from J, with 9 bases in between. CDR3 nucleotide sequence: TGTGCCAGCAGCGTGGGGCAGTCCTACAATGAGCAGTTCTTC. It translates to CASSVGQSYNEQFF. Full variable domain (outside the CDR3, taken from reference TRBV5-4 and TRBJ2-1): ETGVTQSPTHLIKTRGQQVTLRCSSQSGHNTVSWYQQALGQGPQFIFQYYREEENGRGNFPPRFSGLQFPNYSSELNVNALELDDSALYLCASSVGQSYNEQFFGPGTRLTVL.

J is TRBJ2-3 and V is TRBV6-1, with 7 bases aligning to TRBD1. V was pared by 6 bases and J by 1 base, with 7 bases of the junction left unmatched. CDR1 MNHNS and CDR2 SASEGT come from the germline V gene. CDR3 length equals 15 residues. In DNA form, the CDR3 reads TGTGCCAGCAGCACCTCCGACAGGGGCACAGATACGCAGTATTTT. Its translation is CASSTSDRGTDTQYF.

The V call is TRBV5-1, the J call TRBJ1-1; no definite D call. The CDR3 spans 15 residues. V was pared by 1 base and J by 3 bases, with 13 bases between. Germline loops: CDR1 SGHRS, CDR2 YFSETQ. CDR3 coding DNA: TGCGCCAGCAGCTTGACGGGGTTTCGGGACACTGAAGCTTTCTTT. Protein product: CASSLTGFRDTEAFF. Together with reference TRBV5-1 and TRBJ1-1, the CDR3 gives the full variable domain: KAGVTQTPRYLIKTRGQQVTLSCSPISGHRSVSWYQQTPGQGLQFLFEYFSETQRNKGNFPGRFSGRQFSNSRSEMNVSTLELGDSALYLCASSLTGFRDTEAFFGQGTRLTVV.

The chain employs TRBV19 and TRBJ1-1; D uncertain. The V end was cut by 4 bases, the J end by 1 base, with 7 bases between. The germline V gene has CDR1 LNHDA and CDR2 SQIVND (reference sequence). The CDR3 spans 13 residues. The CDR3 DNA reads TGTGCCAGTAGTAGAAGAGAGAACACTGAAGCTTTCTTT. Protein: CASSRRENTEAFF. The full variable domain, with the rest looked up from reference TRBV19 and TRBJ1-1, is DGGITQSPKYLFRKEGQNVTLSCEQNLNHDAMYWYRQDPGQGLRLIYYSQIVNDFQKGDIAEGYSVSREKKESFPLTVTSAQKNPTAFYLCASSRRENTEAFFGQGTRLTVV.

This chain connects TRBV6-5 to TRBJ1-5, with TRBD1 as a possible D gene (5 bases). Germline V lookup: CDR1 MNHEY, CDR2 SVGAGI. The CDR3 extends over 14 amino acids. V gave up 5 bases and J gave up 4 bases, with 12 bases separating them. CDR3 bases: TGTGCCAGCAGTAGGACAAACCGGAATCAGCCCCAGCATTTT. It translates to CASSRTNRNQPQHF.

The V and J genes are TRBV7-9 and TRBJ2-1, with 7 nucleotides matching TRBD2. The ends lost 7 bases at V and 7 bases at J; junction bases unmatched: 4. The CDR3 has 12 residues. CDR1 is SEHNR and CDR2 is FQNEAQ in the germline V gene (reference sequence). The CDR3: CASTGAGNEQFF. The DNA of the CDR3 is TGTGCCAGCACGGGAGCGGGAAATGAGCAGTTCTTC.